This T cell receptor beta chain was observed in a study of OX40 agonist ivuxolimab in advanced cancers. Study context: Patients with hepatocellular carcinoma, melanoma, renal cell or head and neck cancer made up the dose-escalation patients. The eligibility criteria allowed prior anti-PD-1, anti-PD-L1 or anti-CTLA-4 therapy, and approximately 38% had some. Notes on the study in general: Among the nonresponders, some also had low normalized T-cell clonal expansion. CD4+ T cells averaged fewer expanded clones than CD8+ T cells.

This CDR3 contains 13 residues. The germline V and J ends were trimmed by 6 bases and 5 bases, with 14 bases remaining between them. CDR1 and CDR2 from the germline V gene are SEHNR and FQNEAQ (reference sequence). This table comes from immunoSEQ multiplex PCR, and its TCRdb copy is limited to in-frame clones, with some not included. This sample has fewer than 55,000 clones, with less than 90% found just once. This clone has more than one count but fewer than ten. Its antigen is unknown. The sequenced sample was CD4+ or CD8+ T cells sorted from blood, obtained in a trial of the OX40 agonist ivuxolimab. The source of this sequence is an adult with an advanced solid tumor such as melanoma, head and neck, liver or kidney cancer. The chain recombines TRBV7-9 with TRBJ2-7; D is possibly TRBD1 (6 bases). The CDR3 here is CASRGTGFDEQYF. In nucleotides, the CDR3 is TGTGCCAGCAGGGGAACAGGGTTCGACGAGCAGTACTTC.